The rows below give T cell receptor beta chains drawn from one sample of a study of a mutant IDH1 vaccine in newly diagnosed glioma. Profiling relied on immunoSEQ multiplex PCR, and the TCRdb table lists in-frame clones only, not all of them. The table includes approximately 64,000 clones, about four fifths detected once. No cognate antigen is known for these TCRs. Sequences were derived from PBMCs, sampled from a glioma patient whose treatment included an IDH1 peptide vaccine. All receptors derive from a woman aged 45-60 years with glioma. CDR3s include the opening cysteine and the closing phenylalanine or tryptophan. Fields, in order: J gene, V gene, D gene, clone size, CDR3 protein, CDR3 DNA. D genes are given only for firm matches. The listing skips clone size in some rows; elsewhere it reads once, few, many or a size class.

>TRBJ2-7|TRBV29-1|NA|NA
CSVGRGYEQYF
TGCAGCGTCGGACGGGGTTACGAGCAGTACTTC
>TRBJ2-1|TRBV4-2|TRBD1|NA
CASSPSEQGAGYNEQFF
TGTGCCAGCAGCCCATCTGAACAGGGGGCTGGCTACAATGAGCAGTTCTTC
>TRBJ2-1|TRBV5-1|NA|NA
CASQDSYNEQFF
TGCGCCAGTCAGGACTCGTACAATGAGCAGTTCTTC
>TRBJ2-7|TRBV5-8|TRBD2|NA
CASSLRTSSYEQYF
TGTGCCAGCAGCTTGAGGACTAGCTCCTACGAGCAGTACTTC
>TRBJ2-5|TRBV19|TRBD1|NA
CASIDTGGKETQYF
TGTGCCAGTATCGACACAGGGGGAAAAGAGACCCAGTACTTC
>TRBJ2-1|TRBV10-3|NA|once
CAISEVIRDGGEQFF
TGTGCCATCAGTGAGGTCATAAGGGACGGGGGTGAGCAGTTCTTC
>TRBJ2-1|TRBV19|NA|NA
CASSILATLANEQFF
TGTGCCAGTAGTATCCTAGCGACGCTCGCCAATGAGCAGTTCTTC
>TRBJ1-5|TRBV30|NA|few
CAWSVGGYQPQHF
TGTGCCTGGAGTGTCGGAGGCTATCAGCCCCAGCATTTT
>TRBJ1-1|TRBV5-4|NA|NA
CASSLTRNTEAFF
TGTGCCAGCAGCCTGACAAGGAACACTGAAGCTTTCTTT
>TRBJ1-2|TRBV4-1|TRBD1|few
CASSQGDRNYGYTF
TGCGCCAGCAGCCAAGGGGACAGGAACTATGGCTACACCTTC
>TRBJ2-3|TRBV6-4|TRBD2|NA
CASSESPSGGPQYF
TGTGCCAGCAGTGAGTCGCCTAGCGGGGGGCCGCAGTATTTT
>TRBJ1-2|TRBV7-2|NA|NA
CASSLALITTYGYTF
TGTGCCAGCAGCTTAGCGCTAATTACTACTTATGGCTACACCTTC
>TRBJ1-4|TRBV5-4|TRBD1|NA
CASSSGQGNEKLFF
TGTGCCAGCAGCTCAGGACAGGGAAATGAAAAACTGTTTTTT
>TRBJ1-2|TRBV9|NA|few
CASSVDTGSGGYTF
TGTGCCAGCAGCGTAGACACGGGATCGGGCGGCTACACCTTC
>TRBJ1-4|TRBV2|NA|NA
CAQRDRRNEKLFF
TGTGCCCAGCGAGACAGGCGAAATGAAAAACTGTTTTTT
>TRBJ2-7|TRBV29-1|TRBD1|NA
CSVVQQGTYEQYF
TGCAGCGTTGTCCAACAGGGGACGTACGAGCAGTACTTC
>TRBJ1-1|TRBV5-1|NA|NA
CASSLGAGSNTEAFF
TGCGCCAGCAGCTTGGGGGCAGGGTCAAACACTGAAGCTTTCTTT
>TRBJ2-5|TRBV7-2|NA|NA
CASSLVEGGTQYF
TGTGCCAGCAGCTTAGTAGAGGGGGGGACCCAGTACTTC
>TRBJ1-2|TRBV27|NA|NA
CASSSKGGYYGYTF
TGTGCCAGCAGTTCGAAGGGGGGGTACTATGGCTACACCTTC
>TRBJ1-2|TRBV5-5|TRBD1|NA
CASSFRTGHYGYTF
TGTGCCAGCAGCTTCAGGACAGGCCACTATGGCTACACCTTC
>TRBJ2-3|TRBV7-2|NA|NA
CASSLMRGTDTQYF
TGTGCCAGCAGCCTCATGAGGGGCACAGATACGCAGTATTTT
>TRBJ1-2|TRBV2|TRBD1|NA
CATRQGFNDGYTF
TGTGCCACCCGACAGGGTTTTAATGATGGCTACACCTTC
>TRBJ1-2|TRBV7-2|TRBD1|NA
CASSSGGGSTGGYTF
TGTGCCAGCAGCTCAGGGGGCGGTTCCACGGGCGGCTACACCTTC
>TRBJ1-1|TRBV7-6|NA|NA
CASSLAGGAGEAFF
TGTGCCAGCAGCCTAGCCGGGGGGGCTGGTGAAGCTTTCTTT
>TRBJ2-6|TRBV11-2|NA|NA
CASSRGLRGSGANVLTF
TGTGCCAGCAGCAGAGGGCTCAGGGGCTCTGGGGCCAACGTCCTGACTTTC
>TRBJ1-2|TRBV29-1|NA|NA
CSASEAVSGGYTF
TGCAGCGCCTCGGAGGCGGTATCGGGGGGCTACACCTTC
>TRBJ2-5|TRBV10-2|NA|NA
CASSRRETQYF
TGCGCCAGCAGTCGTAGGGAGACCCAGTACTTC
>TRBJ2-3|TRBV6-4|TRBD1|many
CASSDSQGADTQYF
TGTGCCAGCAGTGACTCACAGGGGGCAGATACGCAGTATTTT
>TRBJ2-7|TRBV5-1|NA|once
CASSGPSYEQYF
TGCGCCAGCAGCGGACCTTCCTACGAGCAGTACTTC
>TRBJ1-1|TRBV30|TRBD1|NA
CAWSEGTGATEAFF
TGTGCCTGGAGTGAGGGAACAGGGGCCACTGAAGCTTTCTTT
>TRBJ2-7|TRBV9|TRBD2|NA
CASSTGGGVYEQYF
TGTGCCAGCAGCACGGGCGGGGGGGTCTACGAGCAGTACTTC
>TRBJ2-5|TRBV5-1|NA|NA
CASSQGRYEETQYF
TGCGCCAGCAGCCAAGGACGGTACGAAGAGACCCAGTACTTC
>TRBJ2-3|TRBV5-1|NA|NA
CASSLGDTQYF
TGCGCCAGCAGCTTAGGAGATACGCAGTATTTT
>TRBJ2-5|TRBV5-1|TRBD2|NA
CASSLTSGGARETQYF
TGCGCCAGCAGCCTAACAAGCGGGGGGGCCCGAGAGACCCAGTACTTC
>TRBJ1-5|TRBV23-1|NA|NA
CASSQFFWVYSNQPQHF
TGCGCCAGCAGTCAATTTTTTTGGGTCTATAGCAATCAGCCCCAGCATTTT
>TRBJ1-5|TRBV29-1|NA|few
CSVKAGNSNQPQHF
TGCAGCGTTAAGGCGGGCAATAGCAATCAGCCCCAGCATTTT
>TRBJ1-2|TRBV18|NA|NA
CASSPEVVKDYGYTF
TGTGCCAGCTCACCCGAGGTTGTTAAGGACTATGGCTACACCTTC
>TRBJ2-7|TRBV29-1|NA|NA
CSVEQRVRGEQYF
TGCAGCGTTGAGCAGAGGGTGAGAGGCGAGCAGTACTTC
>TRBJ1-1|TRBV5-1|TRBD1|NA
CASRLDRDDTEAFF
TGCGCCAGCAGACTAGACAGGGACGACACTGAAGCTTTCTTT
>TRBJ1-2|TRBV19|NA|NA
CASSTLGPPYGYTF
TGTGCCAGTAGTACCCTGGGCCCCCCCTATGGCTACACCTTC
>TRBJ1-2|TRBV10-3|NA|few
CAISDRERDGYTF
TGTGCCATCAGTGACAGGGAACGAGATGGCTACACCTTC
>TRBJ2-3|TRBV19|TRBD2|few
CASSATSGGVRADTQYF
TGTGCCAGTAGTGCCACTAGCGGGGGGGTTAGGGCAGATACGCAGTATTTT
>TRBJ2-3|TRBV19|TRBD2|NA
CASSVTIRLAGQSTQYF
TGTGCCAGTAGCGTTACTATTCGACTAGCGGGGCAATCTACGCAGTATTTT
>TRBJ1-2|TRBV5-4|NA|NA
CASSLGGQGQGGYTF
TGTGCCAGCAGCTTGGGTGGGCAGGGGCAGGGTGGCTACACCTTC
>TRBJ2-7|TRBV5-1|TRBD2|NA
CASSLVEAGVPPYEQYF
TGCGCCAGCAGCTTGGTCGAAGCGGGGGTTCCCCCCTACGAGCAGTACTTC
>TRBJ1-1|TRBV6-5|NA|NA
CASSSPATSGTEAFF
TGTGCCAGCAGTTCTCCTGCGACCTCCGGCACTGAAGCTTTCTTT
>TRBJ2-7|TRBV14|TRBD1|once
CASSYRQGGYEQYF
TGTGCCAGCAGCTACAGACAGGGTGGCTACGAGCAGTACTTC